This record looks at one T cell receptor beta chain sequence and its context. The data were obtained in a study of blood T cell repertoires in COVID-19. TCRdb's table, derived via immunoSEQ multiplex PCR, lists solely in-frame clones and lacks some. Of 200,000 to 300,000 clones listed, roughly 80% are singletons. Sequencing input: peripheral blood. This receptor was obtained from a woman between 70 and 85 years old with acute or convalescent COVID-19.

Here the CDR3 reads CASSLQGWGTGELFF. Here the CDR3 DNA reads TGTGCCAGCAGCTTACAGGGGTGGGGCACCGGGGAGCTGTTTTTT. V usage is TRBV7-6 and J usage is TRBJ2-2, with D perhaps TRBD1 (6 bases). Trimming removed 2 bases from V and 4 bases from J, with 11 bases in between. Germline CDR1 reads SGHVS; CDR2 reads FNYEAQ. The CDR3 contains 15 residues.